The rows below give T cell receptor beta chains drawn from one sample of a study of T-cell reconstitution after alpha-beta-depleted transplantation in children. TCRdb fed the PCR reads into MiXCR, producing one record per CDR3 protein. Found here are approximately 400,000 distinct CDR3 sequences, under 13% of them singletons; the top ten hold approximately 5%. Sample: PBMCs from the stem cell graft donor, taken from the stem cell graft. These receptors came from a human donor who donated a stem cell graft to a child with acute myeloid leukemia. Both conserved end residues are part of each CDR3. D genes are given only for firm matches. Rows give clone size only sometimes, using once, few, many, or a class for an expanded clone.

d_gene | abundance | j_gene | v_gene | CDR3nt | CDR3aa
TRBD1 | - | TRBJ2-5 | TRBV6-2/TRBV6-3 | TGTGCCAGCAGTTACTCGGACAGGAGAGAGACCCAGTACTTC | CASSYSDRRETQYF
TRBD1 | many | TRBJ1-1 | TRBV11-2 | TGTGCCAGCAGCTCACGGAGACAGGGCTTAACTGAAGCTTTCTTT | CASSSRRQGLTEAFF
TRBD2 | few | TRBJ2-5 | TRBV11-2 | TGTGCCAGCAGCTCCCAGTGGCGGGAGGGATGGGAGACCCAGTACTTC | CASSSQWREGWETQYF
- | - | TRBJ2-2 | TRBV5-6 | TGTGCCAGCAGCTCGGCTAGCAGAATCACCGGGGAGCTGTTTTTT | CASSSASRITGELFF
TRBD1 | few | TRBJ2-1 | TRBV6-1 | TGTGCCAGCAGCCCCCGACAGGGGGCTTGGGAGCAGTTCTTC | CASSPRQGAWEQFF
TRBD2 | - | TRBJ2-5 | TRBV7-2 | TGTGCCAGCAGCTCCTGGACTAGCGGGGGGTTGGAGACCCAGTACTTC | CASSSWTSGGLETQYF
- | few | TRBJ1-6 | TRBV29-1 | TGCAGCGTTGTCCGAGGCTCCTATAATTCACCCCTCCACTTT | CSVVRGSYNSPLHF
- | few | TRBJ2-6 | TRBV10-3 | TGTGCCATCAGTGGTGATCTGGGACCCTCTGGGGCCAACGTCCTGACTTTC | CAISGDLGPSGANVLTF
TRBD2 | few | TRBJ2-2 | TRBV20-1 | TGCAGTGCTAGTCGACTAGCGGCTAAAGGCACCGGGGAGCTGTTTTTT | CSASRLAAKGTGELFF
TRBD1 | - | TRBJ1-6 | TRBV12-3/TRBV12-4 | TGTGCCAGCAGACAGGGGGCTGATAATTCACCCCTCCACTTT | CASRQGADNSPLHF
- | few | TRBJ2-3 | TRBV28 | TGTGCCAGCAGTTTTGGAATTGGCAGGGCCACAGATACGCAGTATTTT | CASSFGIGRATDTQYF
- | - | TRBJ1-2 | TRBV7-2 | TGTGCCAGCAGCCCCTTGGAGGCCTATGGCTACACCTTC | CASSPLEAYGYTF
- | few | TRBJ1-1 | TRBV7-9 | TGTGCCACCCTAGGGGGGACCCAGGGCGGCACTGAAGCTTTCTTT | CATLGGTQGGTEAFF
- | - | TRBJ1-2 | TRBV20-1 | TGCAGTGCTAGAGGAAGTCAGGTGTTTAGTCACACCTTC | CSARGSQVFSHTF
TRBD2 | many | TRBJ2-1 | TRBV4-2 | TGTGCCAGCAGCCAACTCTCACTAGCGGGGGTTAATGAGCAGTTCTTC | CASSQLSLAGVNEQFF
TRBD1 | few | TRBJ2-4 | TRBV7-2 | TGTGCCAGCAGCCGAATTACAGGGGCTGGTAACATTCAGTACTTC | CASSRITGAGNIQYF
- | few | TRBJ2-2 | TRBV9 | TGTGCCAGCAGCGTAGGAAACCAGAAGGGCGGGGAGCTGTTTTTT | CASSVGNQKGGELFF
- | - | TRBJ2-1 | TRBV20-1 | TGCAGTGCTAGAGGGAGTCATGCGGGGTCCTACAATGAGCAGTTCTTC | CSARGSHAGSYNEQFF
- | few | TRBJ2-4 | TRBV20-1 | TGCAGTGCTAGAGGGAGCGCCAGGCAACAAAACATTCAGTACTTC | CSARGSARQQNIQYF
- | few | TRBJ1-5 | TRBV19 | TGTGCCAGTAGTATAGATCGTGCTGATAATCAGCCCCAGCATTTT | CASSIDRADNQPQHF
- | - | TRBJ2-5 | TRBV5-5 | TGTGCCAGCAGCCCCGTAGGGGGAATGGAGACCCAGTACTTC | CASSPVGGMETQYF
TRBD2 | - | TRBJ2-5 | TRBV5-6 | TGTGCCAGCAGCTTGTGGTTTGGTGGGGGGGTCCAAGAGACCCAGTACTTC | CASSLWFGGGVQETQYF
- | many | TRBJ1-4 | TRBV6-5 | TGTGCCAGCAGTTACAGTGAGGTTGCAACTAATGAAAAACTGTTTTTT | CASSYSEVATNEKLFF
- | - | TRBJ1-6 | TRBV7-2 | TGTGCCAGCAGCTATTTATATAATTCACCCCTCCACTTT | CASSYLYNSPLHF
TRBD1 | few | TRBJ2-5 | TRBV24-1 | TGTGCCACCAGTGATGTGACAGGGAACCAAGAGACCCAGTACTTC | CATSDVTGNQETQYF
- | many | TRBJ1-1 | TRBV29-1 | TGCAGCGGGGGGGACGGTGAAGCTTTCTTT | CSGGDGEAFF
- | - | TRBJ1-6 | TRBV20-1 | TGCAGTGCTGGACGAGGGCTTGTTGGTTCACCCCTCCACTTT | CSAGRGLVGSPLHF
- | few | TRBJ2-7 | TRBV5-1 | TGCGCCAGCAGCTTGGTTGGGCACGAGCAGTACTTC | CASSLVGHEQYF
TRBD1 | - | TRBJ2-2 | TRBV20-1 | TGCAGTGCTAGAGATCCGGGACAGGGATTGAGCGGGGAGCTGTTTTTT | CSARDPGQGLSGELFF
- | - | TRBJ2-4 | TRBV18 | TGTGCCAGCTCACCTTTGGAGGGAGTCTACATTCAGTACTTC | CASSPLEGVYIQYF
- | many | TRBJ1-4 | TRBV27 | TGTGCCAGCAGTTTGGGTACTAATGAAAAACTGTTTTTT | CASSLGTNEKLFF
- | few | TRBJ1-1 | TRBV5-1 | TGCGCCAGCAGCCGCGAAGTGGATCGAGCTGAAGCTTTCTTT | CASSREVDRAEAFF
- | - | TRBJ2-2 | TRBV7-2 | TGTGCCAGCAGCTTAGCCGGGGCAGGACAAGCGAACACCGGGGAGCTGTTTTTT | CASSLAGAGQANTGELFF
- | - | TRBJ1-1 | TRBV12-3/TRBV12-4 | TGTGCCAGCAGTTTAAGGGCCACCCCGGCAGCCGTTGCTTTCTTT | CASSLRATPAAVAFF
- | - | TRBJ2-1 | TRBV5-1 | TGCGCCAGCAGCTTGGAGGGGAACTCCTACAATGAGCAGTTCTTC | CASSLEGNSYNEQFF
- | few | TRBJ2-2 | TRBV3-1 | TGTGCCAGCAGCCAAGGAGAAGTCGCCGGGGAGCTGTTTTTT | CASSQGEVAGELFF
- | - | TRBJ1-5 | TRBV20-1 | TGCAGTGCTAGTAAGGACGATAGAAGCAATCAGCCCCAGCATTTT | CSASKDDRSNQPQHF
- | - | TRBJ2-5 | TRBV6-2/TRBV6-3 | TGTGCCAGTGACGGGGAGCTGACCCAGTACTTC | CASDGELTQYF
TRBD2 | - | TRBJ2-3 | TRBV20-1 | TGCAGTGCAGGCGGGAGCGGCACAGATACGCAGTATTTT | CSAGGSGTDTQYF
- | few | TRBJ1-3 | TRBV20-1 | TGCAGTGCACAGTCCTCCCTTGGAAACACCATATATTTT | CSAQSSLGNTIYF
TRBD2 | - | TRBJ2-1 | TRBV4-3 | TGCGCCAGCAGCCAAGATCGGCTAGCGGGAGTGGAGCAGTTCTTC | CASSQDRLAGVEQFF
TRBD1 | few | TRBJ1-6 | TRBV5-1 | TGCGCCAGCAGCTTGGACAGGGGGACAAATTCACCCCTCCACTTT | CASSLDRGTNSPLHF
- | many | TRBJ2-2 | TRBV12-3/TRBV12-4 | TGTGCCAGCAGTCTTCTGCCAGGGACCGGGGAGCTGTTTTTT | CASSLLPGTGELFF
- | few | TRBJ2-1 | TRBV27 | TGTGCCAGCAGTTTATGGACCGGGGGATTGGACAATGAGCAGTTCTTC | CASSLWTGGLDNEQFF
- | many | TRBJ1-1 | TRBV5-1 | TGCGCCAGCAGCTTGGATCCGGGTGGGTCTGAAGCTTTCTTT | CASSLDPGGSEAFF
TRBD2 | - | TRBJ2-1 | TRBV7-8 | TGTGCCAGCAGCTTAGGGGTAGCGGGAGGGCCTGGTTACAATGAGCAGTTCTTC | CASSLGVAGGPGYNEQFF
- | - | TRBJ1-5 | TRBV20-1 | TGCAGTGCTAGTGGTCCGAAGAAGCCCCAGCATTTT | CSASGPKKPQHF
TRBD1 | - | TRBJ2-2 | TRBV4-2 | TGTGCCAGCAGCCCAAACAGGGGTACCGGGGAGCTGTTTTTT | CASSPNRGTGELFF
- | few | TRBJ2-7 | TRBV4-2 | TGTGCCAGCAGCCAAGTGGCGGGGGCGCGTTACGAGCAGTACTTC | CASSQVAGARYEQYF
- | - | TRBJ2-1 | TRBV27 | TGTGCCAGCAGTTCGTCTCTGGAAAACTACAATGAGCAGTTCTTC | CASSSSLENYNEQFF